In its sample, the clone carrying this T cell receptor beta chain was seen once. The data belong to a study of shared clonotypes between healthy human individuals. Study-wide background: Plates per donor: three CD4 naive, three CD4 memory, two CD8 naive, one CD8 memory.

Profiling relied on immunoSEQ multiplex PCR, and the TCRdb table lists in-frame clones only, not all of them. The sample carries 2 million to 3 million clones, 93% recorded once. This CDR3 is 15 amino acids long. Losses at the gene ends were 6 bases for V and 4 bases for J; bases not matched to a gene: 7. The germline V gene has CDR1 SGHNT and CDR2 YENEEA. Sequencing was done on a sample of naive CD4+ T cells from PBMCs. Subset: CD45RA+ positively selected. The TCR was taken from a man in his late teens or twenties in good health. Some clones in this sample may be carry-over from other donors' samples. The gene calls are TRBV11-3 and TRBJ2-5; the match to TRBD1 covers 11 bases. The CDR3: CASSFRTGGAETQYF. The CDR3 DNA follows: TGTGCCAGCAGTTTTCGGACAGGGGGCGCAGAGACCCAGTACTTC.